These T cell receptor beta chains were read from a single sample in a study of blood T cell repertoires in COVID-19. The repertoire was sequenced with immunoSEQ multiplex PCR; TCRdb's copy has only in-frame clones and lacks some. The sample shows about 80,000 clones, about four fifths of them seen only once. Sequencing was carried out using peripheral blood. The receptors come from a human donor in a cohort sampled during active COVID-19. Both conserved end residues are part of each CDR3. The order of the fields is D gene, CDR3 length, V gene, clone size, J gene, CDR3 protein, CDR3 DNA. A D gene is named only where the DNA matches it firmly. Clone size is shown for a subset of rows, as once, few, many or a class of expanded clone.

D: TRBD1
length: 16
V: TRBV7-2
size: NA
J: TRBJ2-1
CDR3: CASSLVGQGAYNEQFF
DNA: TGTGCCAGCAGCTTAGTTGGTCAGGGGGCTTACAATGAGCAGTTCTTC

D: NA
length: 16
V: TRBV9
size: NA
J: TRBJ2-5
CDR3: CASSVKGGLGRETQYF
DNA: TGTGCCAGCAGCGTAAAAGGGGGATTGGGGCGAGAGACCCAGTACTTC

D: TRBD2
length: 15
V: TRBV7-2
size: few
J: TRBJ2-1
CDR3: CASSLGASGVYEQFF
DNA: TGTGCCAGCAGTTTGGGGGCTAGCGGGGTCTATGAGCAGTTCTTC

D: NA
length: 14
V: TRBV4-1
size: NA
J: TRBJ2-2
CDR3: CASSPDTYTGELFF
DNA: TGCGCCAGCAGCCCGGACACTTACACCGGGGAGCTGTTTTTT

D: TRBD1
length: 19
V: TRBV19
size: NA
J: TRBJ1-5
CDR3: CASRATDRERAGGNQPQHF
DNA: TGTGCCAGTAGGGCGACTGACAGGGAGAGGGCGGGTGGGAATCAGCCCCAGCATTTT

D: TRBD1
length: 13
V: TRBV9
size: few
J: TRBJ2-7
CDR3: CASSGQWDSEQYF
DNA: TGTGCCAGCAGCGGGCAATGGGACAGCGAGCAGTACTTC

D: NA
length: 16
V: TRBV7-8
size: few
J: TRBJ1-6
CDR3: CASSLVQNSYNSPLHF
DNA: TGTGCCAGCAGCTTAGTACAGAACTCCTATAATTCACCCCTCCACTTT

D: TRBD2
length: 19
V: TRBV5-6
size: few
J: TRBJ2-1
CDR3: CASSRRTSGGTSSYNEQFF
DNA: TGTGCCAGCAGTCGACGGACTAGCGGGGGGACTAGCTCCTACAATGAGCAGTTCTTC

D: TRBD1
length: 14
V: TRBV5-6
size: once
J: TRBJ1-3
CDR3: CASSRQGSRNTIYF
DNA: TGTGCCAGCAGCCGACAGGGATCCCGAAACACCATATATTTT

D: TRBD1
length: 14
V: TRBV6-5
size: NA
J: TRBJ2-7
CDR3: CASRRQGRTYEQYF
DNA: TGTGCCAGCAGACGACAGGGAAGAACCTACGAGCAGTACTTC

D: TRBD1
length: 14
V: TRBV19
size: NA
J: TRBJ2-3
CDR3: CASSTGQGRDTQYF
DNA: TGTGCCAGTAGTACGGGACAGGGCAGAGATACGCAGTATTTT

D: NA
length: 13
V: TRBV11-2
size: NA
J: TRBJ2-3
CDR3: CASSFLATDTQYF
DNA: TGTGCCAGCAGTTTTCTAGCGACAGATACGCAGTATTTT

D: NA
length: 16
V: TRBV9
size: NA
J: TRBJ1-6
CDR3: CASSPREGSYNSPLHF
DNA: TGTGCCAGCAGCCCCCGCGAGGGCTCCTATAATTCACCCCTCCACTTT

D: TRBD1
length: 15
V: TRBV7-2
size: NA
J: TRBJ2-5
CDR3: CARPLWVSRGETQYF
DNA: TGTGCCAGACCGCTTTGGGTTAGCAGGGGGGAGACCCAGTACTTC

D: TRBD1
length: 15
V: TRBV7-9
size: NA
J: TRBJ1-3
CDR3: CASSPHRGEGNTIYF
DNA: TGTGCCAGCAGCCCTCACAGGGGTGAGGGAAACACCATATATTTT

D: NA
length: 15
V: TRBV19
size: NA
J: TRBJ2-3
CDR3: CASSLTGTSTDTQYF
DNA: TGTGCCAGTAGCCTGACAGGGACTAGCACAGATACGCAGTATTTT

D: TRBD1
length: 17
V: TRBV9
size: once
J: TRBJ2-1
CDR3: CASSVGMRQGAGNEQFF
DNA: TGTGCCAGCAGCGTAGGAATGAGACAGGGGGCAGGGAATGAGCAGTTCTTC

D: NA
length: 11
V: TRBV5-1
size: NA
J: TRBJ1-1
CDR3: CASKGDTEAFF
DNA: TGCGCCAGCAAGGGGGACACTGAAGCTTTCTTT

D: TRBD1
length: 16
V: TRBV18
size: few
J: TRBJ1-3
CDR3: CASSTGQAGSGNTIYF
DNA: TGTGCCAGCTCAACGGGACAGGCAGGCTCTGGAAACACCATATATTTT

D: NA
length: 16
V: TRBV7-2
size: NA
J: TRBJ2-3
CDR3: CASTLGWQGGPDTQYF
DNA: TGTGCCAGCACCCTAGGGTGGCAGGGGGGTCCAGATACGCAGTATTTT

D: TRBD1
length: 17
V: TRBV14
size: NA
J: TRBJ1-2
CDR3: CASSQFRDRVAGYGYTF
DNA: TGTGCCAGCAGCCAATTCCGGGACAGGGTAGCGGGCTATGGCTACACCTTC

D: TRBD2
length: 18
V: TRBV3-1/TRBV3-2
size: NA
J: TRBJ2-5
CDR3: CASSQGASGGSIQETQYF
DNA: TGTGCCAGCAGCCAAGGGGCTAGCGGGGGGTCCATTCAAGAGACCCAGTACTTC

D: NA
length: 12
V: TRBV7-9
size: NA
J: TRBJ1-1
CDR3: CASSLARSEAFF
DNA: TGTGCCAGCAGCTTAGCAAGATCGGAGGCTTTCTTT

D: NA
length: 13
V: TRBV19
size: NA
J: TRBJ1-5
CDR3: CASSGGFGVAQHF
DNA: TGTGCCAGTAGCGGCGGATTCGGTGTGGCCCAGCATTTT

D: NA
length: 13
V: TRBV27
size: NA
J: TRBJ2-3
CDR3: CASRGSGTDTQYF
DNA: TGTGCCAGCAGGGGGAGCGGCACAGATACGCAGTATTTT

D: TRBD1
length: 15
V: TRBV6-5
size: once
J: TRBJ1-5
CDR3: CASSSDRGGNQPQHF
DNA: TGTGCCAGCAGTTCGGACAGGGGAGGCAATCAGCCCCAGCATTTT

D: TRBD2
length: 17
V: TRBV7-9
size: once
J: TRBJ2-3
CDR3: CASSLGLAGDQGDTQYF
DNA: TGTGCCAGCAGCTTAGGTTTAGCGGGGGACCAGGGAGATACGCAGTATTTT

D: NA
length: 12
V: TRBV9
size: NA
J: TRBJ1-2
CDR3: CASSPPGYGYTF
DNA: TGTGCCAGCAGCCCCCCGGGTTATGGCTACACCTTC

D: TRBD1
length: 13
V: TRBV12-3/TRBV12-4
size: NA
J: TRBJ1-1
CDR3: CASSFGTGAEAFF
DNA: TGTGCCAGCAGTTTCGGGACAGGGGCTGAAGCTTTCTTT

D: NA
length: 16
V: TRBV28
size: NA
J: TRBJ1-5
CDR3: CASSSGTYLSNQPQHF
DNA: TGTGCCAGCAGTTCAGGGACATACCTTAGCAATCAGCCCCAGCATTTT

D: NA
length: 17
V: TRBV5-1
size: NA
J: TRBJ1-5
CDR3: CASSFYPLGTPNQPQHF
DNA: TGCGCCAGCAGCTTTTATCCTCTCGGGACACCGAATCAGCCCCAGCATTTT

D: NA
length: 14
V: TRBV5-1
size: NA
J: TRBJ2-5
CDR3: CASSNGASQETQYF
DNA: TGCGCCAGCAGCAATGGGGCCTCCCAAGAGACCCAGTACTTC

D: TRBD1
length: 15
V: TRBV9
size: few
J: TRBJ1-6
CDR3: CASSVEGDRRTPLHF
DNA: TGTGCCAGCAGCGTAGAAGGGGACAGGAGGACACCCCTCCACTTT

D: TRBD1
length: 15
V: TRBV11-1
size: NA
J: TRBJ2-7
CDR3: CASSIRTGSSYEQYF
DNA: TGTGCCAGCAGCATCCGGACAGGCAGCTCCTACGAGCAGTACTTC

D: NA
length: 12
V: TRBV30
size: NA
J: TRBJ1-6
CDR3: CAWSVSGRSLHF
DNA: TGTGCCTGGAGTGTATCCGGTCGGTCCCTCCACTTT

D: TRBD1
length: 14
V: TRBV5-4
size: many
J: TRBJ1-2
CDR3: CASSLRQGAHGYTF
DNA: TGTGCCAGCAGCTTGAGGCAGGGGGCCCATGGCTACACCTTC

D: TRBD2
length: 15
V: TRBV28
size: NA
J: TRBJ2-3
CDR3: CASKDMGGGTDTQYF
DNA: TGTGCCAGCAAGGATATGGGAGGGGGCACAGATACGCAGTATTTT

D: NA
length: 14
V: TRBV3-1/TRBV3-2
size: once
J: TRBJ1-3
CDR3: CASSPSSGGNTIYF
DNA: TGTGCCAGCAGCCCATCCTCAGGGGGAAACACCATATATTTT

D: NA
length: 14
V: TRBV6-6
size: NA
J: TRBJ1-1
CDR3: CASSGGKYTLEAFF
DNA: TGTGCCAGCAGCGGGGGAAAGTACACACTCGAAGCTTTCTTT

D: TRBD1
length: 16
V: TRBV19
size: NA
J: TRBJ1-2
CDR3: CASRDPGQGEDYGYTF
DNA: TGTGCCAGTAGAGATCCGGGACAGGGAGAGGACTATGGCTACACCTTC

D: NA
length: 14
V: TRBV7-9
size: NA
J: TRBJ2-5
CDR3: CASSLLLGEETQYF
DNA: TGTGCCAGCAGCTTACTCCTTGGAGAAGAGACCCAGTACTTC

D: TRBD1
length: 15
V: TRBV6-5
size: NA
J: TRBJ2-1
CDR3: CASSKQGASYNEQFF
DNA: TGTGCCAGCAGCAAACAGGGGGCTTCCTACAATGAGCAGTTCTTC

D: TRBD1
length: 15
V: TRBV2
size: NA
J: TRBJ1-1
CDR3: CASRNRGPWDTEAFF
DNA: TGTGCCAGCAGAAACAGGGGGCCTTGGGACACTGAAGCTTTCTTT

D: NA
length: 16
V: TRBV11-3
size: NA
J: TRBJ2-3
CDR3: CASSLDGQGGTDTQYF
DNA: TGTGCCAGCAGCTTAGACGGACAGGGAGGGACAGATACGCAGTATTTT

D: TRBD1
length: 17
V: TRBV28
size: NA
J: TRBJ1-1
CDR3: CASSFTGADTLNTEAFF
DNA: TGTGCCAGCAGTTTTACAGGGGCCGATACATTGAACACTGAAGCTTTCTTT

D: NA
length: 13
V: TRBV10-3
size: NA
J: TRBJ1-6
CDR3: CAISGQPNSPLHF
DNA: TGTGCCATCAGCGGACAGCCAAATTCACCCCTCCACTTT

D: NA
length: 13
V: TRBV28
size: NA
J: TRBJ1-2
CDR3: CASNKGVNYGYTF
DNA: TGTGCCAGCAACAAGGGGGTTAACTATGGCTACACCTTC

D: TRBD1
length: 14
V: TRBV28
size: NA
J: TRBJ2-7
CDR3: CASSRTGISYEQYF
DNA: TGTGCCAGCAGCCGGACAGGAATATCCTACGAGCAGTACTTC